Included here is one T cell receptor beta chain sequence, with context. Antigen: not known. The length of the CDR3 is 15 residues. Sequencing used immunoSEQ multiplex PCR; TCRdb keeps in-frame clones, though not all of them. This sample carries around 76,000 clones, approximately 85% of them seen once, and the ten largest clones take approximately 0.8%. This sample is drawn from a study of a mutant IDH1 vaccine in newly diagnosed glioma. Study background: Vaccines were begun 4-6 weeks after radiotherapy alone, or with temozolomide cycles. Mean patient age was approximately 39 years; around 62% were male and 37.5% female. Patients' prior therapy spanned radiotherapy, temozolomide, or both; most underwent both.

The time point: week 23, last vaccination. All doses held 300 ug of mutant IDH1 20-mer peptide, with topical imiquimod. This chain uses TRBV21-1 with TRBJ1-5; the table's D call, TRBD1, was not checked against the DNA. TRBV21-1 is shown as a pseudogene. The material was PBMCs, obtained from a glioma patient whose treatment included an IDH1 peptide vaccine. The TCR comes from a woman aged 50 to 65 with glioma. The CDR3 is CASSKDDRNYQPQHF. The DNA of the CDR3 is TGTGCCAGCAGCAAAGATGACAGAAATTATCAGCCCCAGCATTTT.